The source of this T cell receptor beta chain is a study of T cells in Graves' hyperthyroidism and ophthalmopathy. It was RNA transcripts that yielded the amplified TCR beta CDR3 regions. Researchers ran a first-round RT-PCR on the TCR CDR3 using the HTBI primer set. TCRdb used MiXCR to reprocess the multiplex PCR reads, holding one entry per CDR3 protein. This table holds around 580,000 distinct CDR3 sequences, roughly a sixth found once. Exclusion criteria comprised uncontrolled infection, other autoimmune disease, pregnancy or lactation. For the diagnoses, clinical symptoms, serum thyroxine and TRAb, thyroid ultrasound and orbital computed tomography were used. With respect to this clonotype: What it binds is unknown.

CDR1 and CDR2 (germline): SGHTA, FQGNSA. The trim removed 6 bases at V and 3 bases at J, leaving 6 bases unmatched. The CDR3 is 15 amino acids. Broader study findings: Appearing also in blood were most of the thyroid clonotypes expanded above 0.001.

What was sequenced was blood. This chain joins TRBV7-2 and TRBJ2-5; TRBD2 matches 11 bases. This clonotype was sampled from a woman aged 18-30 years with Graves' hyperthyroidism. This CDR3 reads CASRRKGLAEETQYF. In DNA, the CDR3 is TGTGCCAGCAGAAGAAAGGGACTAGCGGAAGAGACCCAGTACTTC. Using reference TRBV7-2 and TRBJ2-5 for the parts outside the CDR3, the full variable domain is GAGVSQSPSNKVTEKGKDVELRCDPISGHTALYWYRQSLGQGLEFLIYFQGNSAPDKSGLPSDRFSAERTGGSVSTLTIQRTQQEDSAVYLCASRRKGLAEETQYFGPGTRLLVL.